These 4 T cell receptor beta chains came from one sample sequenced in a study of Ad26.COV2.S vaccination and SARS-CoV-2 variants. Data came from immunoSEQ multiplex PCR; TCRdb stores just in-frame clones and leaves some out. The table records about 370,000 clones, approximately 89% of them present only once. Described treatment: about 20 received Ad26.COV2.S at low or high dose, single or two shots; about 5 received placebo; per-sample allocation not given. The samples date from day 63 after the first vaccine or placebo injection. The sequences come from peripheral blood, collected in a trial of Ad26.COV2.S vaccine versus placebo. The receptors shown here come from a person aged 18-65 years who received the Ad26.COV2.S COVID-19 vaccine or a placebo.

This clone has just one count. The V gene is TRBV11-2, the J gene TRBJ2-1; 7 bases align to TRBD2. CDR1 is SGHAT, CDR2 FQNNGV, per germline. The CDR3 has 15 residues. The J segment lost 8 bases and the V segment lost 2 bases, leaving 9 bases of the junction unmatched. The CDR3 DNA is TGTGCCAGCAGCTTACAGAGGACTAGGAGCGATGAGCAGTTCTTC. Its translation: CASSLQRTRSDEQFF.

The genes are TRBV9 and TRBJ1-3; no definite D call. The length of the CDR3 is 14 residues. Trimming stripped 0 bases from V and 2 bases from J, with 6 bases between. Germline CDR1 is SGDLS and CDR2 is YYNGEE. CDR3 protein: CASSVGQPGNTIYF. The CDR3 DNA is TGTGCCAGCAGCGTAGGGCAGCCTGGAAACACCATATATTTT.

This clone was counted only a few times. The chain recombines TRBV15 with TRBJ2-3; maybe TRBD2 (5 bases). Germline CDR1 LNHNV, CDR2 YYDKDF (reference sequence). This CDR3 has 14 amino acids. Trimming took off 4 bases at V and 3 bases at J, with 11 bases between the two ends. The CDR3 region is CATSMNRETDTQYF. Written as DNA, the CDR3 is TGTGCCACCAGCATGAACCGGGAAACAGATACGCAGTATTTT.

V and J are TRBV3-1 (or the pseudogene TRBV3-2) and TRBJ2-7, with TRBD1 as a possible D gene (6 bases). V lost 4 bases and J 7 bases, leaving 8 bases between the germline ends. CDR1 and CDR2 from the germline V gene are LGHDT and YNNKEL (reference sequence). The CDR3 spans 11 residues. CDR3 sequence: CASSRGREQYF. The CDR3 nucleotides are TGTGCCAGCAGCCGGGGGCGGGAGCAGTACTTC.